Below are 29 T cell receptor beta chains sequenced from a single sample in a study of blood T cell repertoires in COVID-19. TCRdb's table, derived via immunoSEQ multiplex PCR, lists solely in-frame clones and lacks some. The sample shows around 270,000 clones, 86% of them seen only once. The source material was peripheral blood. Every receptor here comes from a man aged 25 to 45 with active or convalescent COVID-19.

As for this clone: The same CDR3 can be traced to other DNA sequences in this sample. The V and J genes are TRBV5-1 and TRBJ2-7; 9 bases are a match to TRBD1. Germline V gives CDR1 SGHRS, CDR2 YFSETQ. CDR3 size: 14 residues. V gave up 2 bases and J gave up 5 bases; unmatched junction bases: 5. Here the CDR3 reads CASSLQGAGDEQYF. In DNA form, the CDR3 reads TGCGCCAGCAGCTTACAGGGGGCGGGCGACGAGCAGTACTTC.

The rearrangement links TRBV30 to TRBJ2-5, with a possible D match to TRBD2 (5 bases). The V gene lost 4 bases and the J gene lost 6 bases, with 15 bases spanning the gap. CDR1 and CDR2 (germline): GTSNPN, SVGIG (reference sequence). The CDR3 sequence is 13 residues long. Written as DNA, the CDR3 is TGTGCCTGGACGTCGGCGGGCGATAAGACCCAGTACTTC. Encoded protein: CAWTSAGDKTQYF. Drawing the rest from reference TRBV30 and TRBJ2-5, the complete variable domain is SQTIHQWPATLVQPVGSPLSLECTVEGTSNPNLYWYRQAAGRGLQLLFYSVGIGQISSEVPQNLSASRPQDRQFILSSKKLLLSDSGFYLCAWTSAGDKTQYFGPGTRLLVL.

This chain connects TRBV5-4 to TRBJ2-5; a weak D match, TRBD2 (5 bases). V was cut by 4 bases and J by 5 bases, with 15 bases left in between. The CDR3 length is 14 residues. CDR1 and CDR2 (germline): SGHNT, YYREEE (reference sequence). CDR3 amino acids: CASSPAAGRETQYF. The CDR3 DNA reads TGTGCCAGCAGCCCCGCGGCGGGCCGGGAGACCCAGTACTTC.

The chain uses TRBV5-6 and TRBJ1-2, with 7 bases identical to TRBD1. The CDR3 loop spans 12 amino acids. CDR1 and CDR2 (germline): SGHDT, YYEEEE. V lost 3 bases, J lost 9 bases, and 5 bases stayed unmatched. CDR3 protein: CASSSPTGRYTF. The DNA of the CDR3 is TGTGCCAGCAGCTCACCGACAGGGCGCTACACCTTC.

This chain uses TRBV5-1 with TRBJ2-3; TRBD2 agrees at 11 bases. V trimming: 4 bases; J trimming: 1 base; junction bases outside the gene matches: 2. CDR3 length: 15 amino acids. Germline V gene sequence: CDR1 SGHRS, CDR2 YFSETQ. The DNA of the CDR3 is TGCGCCAGCAGCCAGACTAGCGGGGGCACAGATACGCAGTATTTT. Its protein product is CASSQTSGGTDTQYF.

The chain recombines TRBV9 with TRBJ1-6; D perhaps matches TRBD1 (5 bases). The CDR3 extends over 12 amino acids. The germline gives CDR1 SGDLS, CDR2 YYNGEE. V lost 3 bases to trimming and J lost 11 bases, with 9 bases between them. The CDR3 sequence is CASSAEGAPLHF. CDR3 nucleotides: TGTGCCAGCAGCGCTGAAGGGGCACCCCTCCACTTT.

The chain links TRBV30 to TRBJ2-1; weak D call: TRBD1 (6 bases). CDR3 length: 15 amino acids. Looked up from germline, CDR1 is GTSNPN and CDR2 is SVGIG (reference sequence). V was cut by 1 base and J by 7 bases, with 17 bases left in between. CDR3 sequence: CAWSDTGQTLNEQFF. The CDR3 coding sequence is TGTGCCTGGAGTGATACGGGACAAACGTTAAATGAGCAGTTCTTC.

The genes are TRBV2 and TRBJ1-6; D is uncertain. Between the trimmed V and J ends, which lost 8 bases and 7 bases, there was a span of 12 bases. The CDR3 has 13 residues. Germline V gene sequence: CDR1 SNHLY, CDR2 FYNNEI. CDR3 DNA sequence: TGTGCCAGCTTAAGGGAGGGCAATTCACCCCTCCACTTT. Protein: CASLREGNSPLHF.

V is TRBV7-8 and J is TRBJ1-5; 8 bases match TRBD1. Germline loops: CDR1 SGHVS, CDR2 FQNEAQ. The CDR3 is 17 residues long. J was trimmed by 10 bases and V by 1 base; bases with no gene match: 15. The CDR3 DNA reads TGTGCCAGCAGCTTAGGAAAAACAGGGGGTGGGGTGGGACCCCAGCATTTT. Translated, it gives CASSLGKTGGGVGPQHF.

The V call is TRBV9, the J call TRBJ1-1; 8 bases are a match to TRBD1. This CDR3 has 12 residues. V lost 3 bases and J lost 11; bases outside the gene matches: 6. Germline V gene data show CDR1 as SGDLS and CDR2 as YYNGEE. The CDR3 region has the DNA TGTGCCAGCAGCGGGACAGGGAGGACGGCTTTCTTT. This translates into CASSGTGRTAFF.

The gene calls are TRBV5-1 and TRBJ2-5, with 7 bases that match TRBD2. The CDR3 is 16 residues long. Per germline, CDR1 SGHRS and CDR2 YFSETQ. The V and J ends lost 0 bases and 6 bases, in that order; junction bases with no gene match: 11. CDR3 bases: TGCGCCAGCAGCTTGGCCGATCTGACTAGCTCGAAGACCCAGTACTTC. Protein sequence: CASSLADLTSSKTQYF.

A single count supports this clone. The CDR3 protein is CASSLRVRTSSYYNEQFF. DNA for the CDR3: TGTGCCAGCAGCCTGAGAGTTCGGACTAGCAGCTATTACAATGAGCAGTTCTTC. The chain couples TRBV5-4 to TRBJ2-1, with 8 bases identical to TRBD2. CDR3 length: 18 residues. Germline values: CDR1 SGHNT, CDR2 YYREEE (reference sequence). V lost 4 bases to trimming and J lost 4 bases; unmatched junction nucleotides: 16.

The chain couples TRBV13 to TRBJ2-3, with D perhaps matching TRBD2 (5 bases). Looked up from germline, CDR1 is PRHDT and CDR2 is FYEKMQ (reference sequence). V gave up 4 bases and J gave up 6 bases, with 8 bases separating them. The CDR3 totals 12 residues. CDR3 sequence reads: CASSWRVDTQYF. CDR3 nucleotides: TGTGCCAGCAGCTGGCGGGTGGATACGCAGTATTTT.

This clone appeared a single time. The rearrangement uses TRBV7-2 and TRBJ1-2, with 7 bases identical to TRBD1. This CDR3 region has 14 residues. Per the germline V gene, CDR1 is SGHTA and CDR2 is FQGNSA. Germline trimming cut 5 bases from V and 4 bases from J; bases unmatched to any gene: 7. The DNA for the CDR3 is TGTGCCAGCAGCCCCCCCGGGACAGTCTATGGCTACACCTTC. Residues: CASSPPGTVYGYTF. Using reference TRBV7-2 and TRBJ1-2 for the parts outside the CDR3, the full variable domain is GAGVSQSPSNKVTEKGKDVELRCDPISGHTALYWYRQSLGQGLEFLIYFQGNSAPDKSGLPSDRFSAERTGGSVSTLTIQRTQQEDSAVYLCASSPPGTVYGYTFGSGTRLTVV.

This clone showed up just once. The V gene is TRBV18, the J gene TRBJ1-2; D is undetermined. V was pared by 3 bases and J by 8 bases, with 16 bases between. Germline-derived CDR1 and CDR2 are KGHSH and LQKENI. This CDR3 spans 14 amino acids. In nucleotides, the CDR3 is TGTGCCAGCTCACCGGCCGTCGACATATGGGGCTACACCTTC. Translating gives CASSPAVDIWGYTF.

This clone came up once. The chain carries TRBV4-1 and TRBJ1-3, with 7 nucleotides matching TRBD1. The CDR3 spans 17 residues. Germline lookup yields CDR1 MGHRA and CDR2 YSYEKL. V lost 3 bases and J lost 0; bases outside the gene matches: 8. CDR3 DNA: TGCGCCAGCAGCCAGGGAACAGGGGCCTACTCTGGAAACACCATATATTTT. This translates into CASSQGTGAYSGNTIYF.

CDR3 sequence reads: CASSASGGADTQYF. Here the CDR3 DNA reads TGTGCCAGCAGTGCTAGCGGGGGGGCAGATACGCAGTATTTT. J is TRBJ2-3 and V is TRBV6-4; TRBD2 matches 12 bases. This CDR3 spans 14 amino acids. The germline V gene encodes CDR1 MRHNA and CDR2 SNTAGT. The trim removed 4 bases at V and 4 bases at J, leaving 0 bases unmatched.

The rearrangement uses TRBV7-9 and TRBJ2-5, with 8 bases aligning to TRBD1. J was trimmed by 2 bases and V by 1 base; bases with no gene match: 3. CDR1 is SEHNR and CDR2 is FQNEAQ in the germline V gene (reference sequence). The CDR3 consists of 15 residues. Written as DNA, the CDR3 is TGTGCCAGCAGCTTAGGAGACAGGGGACAAGAGACCCAGTACTTC. The encoded protein is CASSLGDRGQETQYF. The entire variable domain, with the rest obtained from reference TRBV7-9 and TRBJ2-5, is as follows: DTGVSQNPRHKITKRGQNVTFRCDPISEHNRLYWYRQTLGQGPEFLTYFQNEAQLEKSRLLSDRFSAERPKGSFSTLEIQRTEQGDSAMYLCASSLGDRGQETQYFGPGTRLLVL.

The chain employs TRBV19 and TRBJ1-5; D is perhaps TRBD1 (5 bases). CDR1 and CDR2 from the germline V gene are LNHDA and SQIVND (reference sequence). The CDR3 is 14 amino acids. The V gene lost 6 bases and the J gene lost 7 bases, with 16 bases spanning the gap. CDR3 protein: CASRRKEGRQPQHF. CDR3 DNA: TGTGCCAGTAGGAGGAAGGAGGGGAGGCAGCCCCAGCATTTT.

The V gene is TRBV4-2, the J gene TRBJ1-2; 9 bases are shared with TRBD1. V lost 2 bases to trimming and J lost 8 bases; unmatched junction nucleotides: 15. This CDR3 comprises 17 residues. Germline V gives CDR1 LGHNA, CDR2 YNFKEQ. CDR3 amino acids: CASSQYLAAGQGFGYTF. The CDR3 DNA reads as TGTGCCAGCAGCCAATATCTGGCGGCGGGACAGGGTTTCGGCTACACCTTC.

The DNA of the CDR3 is TGCGCCAGCAGCCAAGACCCGAGGACTAGCGGGGGGTGGATAAGAACCCAGTACTTC. This sequence encodes CASSQDPRTSGGWIRTQYF. The chain carries TRBV4-3 and TRBJ2-5; 14 bases fit TRBD2. Trimming at V came to 0 bases and at J to 8 bases, leaving 14 bases not matched to a gene. The CDR3 extends over 19 amino acids. CDR1 and CDR2 from the germline V gene are LGHNA and YSLEER.

The rearrangement uses TRBV18 and TRBJ2-1; 8 bases are a match to TRBD2. The CDR3 is 15 amino acids. The germline CDR1 and CDR2 sequences are KGHSH and LQKENI. With 6 bases clipped from V and 6 bases from J, the junction kept 10 bases outside the gene matches. Written as DNA, the CDR3 is TGTGCCAGCTCCCCCGGGGGGGGCCGGGGCAATGAGCAGTTCTTC. Translated: CASSPGGGRGNEQFF.

This clone was seen only once. The chain uses TRBV29-1 and TRBJ2-5, with D maybe TRBD2 (5 bases). Germline assignment: CDR1 SQVTM and CDR2 ANQGSEA. Trimming shortened V by 6 bases and J by 1 base, and 18 bases separated the two germline ends. The CDR3 has 15 amino acids. The CDR3 region has the DNA TGCAGCGTGGTGCCGAGGGCAGCTACCCAAGAGACCCAGTACTTC. Translating gives CSVVPRAATQETQYF. Filled out from reference TRBV29-1 and TRBJ2-5, the complete variable domain reads SAVISQKPSRDICQRGTSLTIQCQVDSQVTMMFWYRQQPGQSLTLIATANQGSEATYESGFVIDKFPISRPNLTFSTLTVSNMSPEDSSIYLCSVVPRAATQETQYFGPGTRLLVL.

In the case of this clone: The same CDR3 also results from other DNA sequences found in this sample. The V call is TRBV29-1, the J call TRBJ2-5; 7 bases agree with TRBD1. The CDR3 totals 12 residues. The V gene's germline CDR1 is SQVTM and CDR2 ANQGSEA. Trimming removed 4 bases from V and 4 bases from J; junction bases left unmatched: 3. The CDR3 nucleotides are TGCAGCGTTGGGACAGGTGGAGAGACCCAGTACTTC. Translation gives CSVGTGGETQYF. The full variable domain, rest sourced from reference TRBV29-1 and TRBJ2-5, is SAVISQKPSRDICQRGTSLTIQCQVDSQVTMMFWYRQQPGQSLTLIATANQGSEATYESGFVIDKFPISRPNLTFSTLTVSNMSPEDSSIYLCSVGTGGETQYFGPGTRLLVL.

V gene TRBV10-3 combines with J gene TRBJ2-7, with 10 bases lining up with TRBD2. The CDR3 covers 14 residues. CDR1 and CDR2 from the germline V gene are ENHRY and SYGVKD. V shed 11 bases, J shed 5 bases, and the junction held 12 bases outside the gene matches. CDR3: CAPSPAGLAHEQYF. CDR3 in DNA: TGTGCCCCCTCCCCCGCGGGACTAGCGCACGAGCAGTACTTC.

The V and J genes are TRBV12-5 and TRBJ1-2; D call uncertain. This CDR3 is 15 amino acids long. The V end lost 5 bases, the J end lost 5 bases, and 18 bases lay between the germline ends. Germline loops: CDR1 LGHNT, CDR2 FRNRAP. Here the CDR3 reads CASGADDGALYGYTF. The CDR3 DNA sequence: TGTGCTAGTGGTGCAGACGACGGAGCGTTGTATGGCTACACCTTC.

The rearrangement uses TRBV2 and TRBJ1-5; D possibly corresponds to TRBD1 (6 bases). The CDR3 is 14 residues long. V lost 6 bases to trimming and J lost 6 bases, with 15 bases between them. Germline CDR1 reads SNHLY; CDR2 reads FYNNEI. The CDR3 region has the DNA TGTGCCAGCAGCGACTATACAGGGATTCAGCCCCAGCATTTT. Protein: CASSDYTGIQPQHF.

The gene calls are TRBV4-3 and TRBJ1-1; D remains ambiguous. CDR3 length: 17 amino acids. Looked up from germline, CDR1 is LGHNA and CDR2 is YSLEER. V was pared by 0 bases and J by 2 bases, with 16 bases between. The CDR3 loop reads CASSQESEGVGNTEAFF. Written as DNA, the CDR3 is TGCGCCAGCAGCCAAGAAAGTGAGGGCGTCGGTAACACTGAAGCTTTCTTT.

This clone showed up just a few times. The chain uses TRBV24-1 and TRBJ2-3; 9 bases agree with TRBD1. Germline values: CDR1 KGHDR, CDR2 SFDVKD. CDR3 length: 15 residues. J was trimmed by 4 bases and V by 4 bases; bases with no gene match: 5. Here the CDR3 DNA reads TGTGCCACCAGTGACTCTACAGGGGGCCCAGATACGCAGTATTTT. This gives the protein CATSDSTGGPDTQYF.